This TCR beta chain was sequenced during a study of T cells in Graves' hyperthyroidism and ophthalmopathy. Germline CDR1 SGHTA, CDR2 FQGTGA. The CDR3 covers 20 residues. V trimming: 1 base; J trimming: 0 bases; junction bases outside the gene matches: 10. TCR beta CDR3 sequences were amplified from RNA transcripts. First-round RT-PCR targeting the TCR CDR3 was performed with the HTBI primer set. One entry per CDR3 protein results from TCRdb running MiXCR on the multiplex PCR reads. The repertoire consists of around 300,000 distinct CDR3 sequences, with roughly 19% occurring once and the leading ten covering approximately 35%. This clonotype was recorded only once. A much larger clonotype is one base distant, so this may be a read error.

The receptor's source is a man aged 50-59 years with Graves' ophthalmopathy. This rearrangement joins TRBV7-3 to TRBJ2-5, with 14 bases that match TRBD2. The sequenced sample consisted of blood. CDR3 sequence (DNA): TGTGCCAGCAGCTTAAGACCCGGGACTAGCGGGAGCCCGTACCAAGAGACCCAGTACTTC. It codes for CASSLRPGTSGSPYQETQYF.